These T cell receptor beta chains were read from a single sample in a study of shared clonotypes between healthy human individuals. Produced via immunoSEQ multiplex PCR; TCRdb's table is partial and in-frame only. In the table there are about 2.2 million clones, approximately 94% of which are singletons. Sequences were obtained from naive CD8+ T cells from PBMCs. The receptor source for this set is a man aged 18 to 29 in good health. Some clones in this sample may be carry-over from other donors' samples. Both conserved end residues are trimmed from each CDR3.

CDR3	V	J
ASSQRGAAGGNEKLF	TRBV7-9	TRBJ1-4
ASSQDKSRSYEQY	TRBV4-1	.
ASSLTEEEAF	TRBV11-2	TRBJ1-1
ASGLVGTEAF	TRBV9	TRBJ1-1
SVSGTSYEQY	TRBV29-1	TRBJ2-7
ASRYGEGNTEAF	TRBV27	TRBJ1-1
ASSYFTGYNEQF	TRBV11-2	TRBJ2-1
ASSYGREDTEAF	TRBV2	TRBJ1-1
ASSYLEGGGGGYT	TRBV6-6	TRBJ1-2
ASLAVQGSFGEQY	TRBV27	TRBJ2-7
ASSIGSGYGYT	TRBV19	TRBJ1-2
ASSPHTGELF	TRBV9	TRBJ2-2
ASTTVGNTEAF	TRBV19	TRBJ1-1
ASSLGVASGALKTQY	TRBV7-8	TRBJ2-5
ASSAQGGGSTDTQY	TRBV7-8	TRBJ2-3
ASSERGGGEQY	TRBV9	TRBJ2-7
ASNPGVAYNEQF	TRBV6-1	TRBJ2-1
ASSLVAATGELF	TRBV5-1	TRBJ2-2
ASEASGSTTDTQY	TRBV27	TRBJ2-3
ASSSGLANYEQY	TRBV27	TRBJ2-7
ASSVGASGAYNEQF	TRBV9	TRBJ2-1
ASIAPLAGRINEQF	TRBV2	TRBJ2-1
ASSQTDRSSTDTQY	TRBV4-2	TRBJ2-3
ASSPHRDASAFGEQY	TRBV7-6	TRBJ2-7
ATSGTFGLGTYEQY	TRBV15	TRBJ2-7
ATSMGDAATYEQY	TRBV15	TRBJ2-7
ASSSRPGDGYGYT	TRBV5-6	TRBJ1-2
ASQRREAGNEQF	TRBV25-1	TRBJ2-1
ASSSPGTGNYGYT	TRBV13	TRBJ1-2
ASSGQGITYEQY	TRBV5-4	TRBJ2-7
ASSDEGQGYNQPQH	TRBV19	TRBJ1-5
ASRVGETYEQY	TRBV6-1	TRBJ2-7
AWSPGRNEQF	TRBV30	TRBJ2-1
AEGSGNTEAF	TRBV7-9	TRBJ1-1
ASRSGPTYEQY	TRBV6-5	TRBJ2-7
AISEPAGDTQY	TRBV10-3	TRBJ2-3
ASSNGFRDSQETQY	TRBV19	TRBJ2-5
ASSPRGRSGNTIY	TRBV28	TRBJ1-3
ASSQDPGTGVYEQY	TRBV4-1	TRBJ2-7
ASSLFQGAQETQY	TRBV27	TRBJ2-5
ASSGGDTQY	TRBV5-1	TRBJ2-3
ASSLSAEATGAYEQY	TRBV27	TRBJ2-7
ASSSSHYNQPQH	TRBV7-9	TRBJ1-5
AISESTTGTDTQY	TRBV10-3	TRBJ2-3
ASHPGAYEGYT	TRBV19	TRBJ1-2
ASSSPADREAF	TRBV27	TRBJ1-1
ASSKTPASGSAGELF	TRBV4-3	TRBJ2-2
ASSDKTGGGDEQY	TRBV27	TRBJ2-7
ASSPEGSANSYEQY	TRBV5-1	TRBJ2-7
ASRSTGGVQPQH	TRBV19	TRBJ1-5
ASSPRGSLETQY	TRBV4-2	TRBJ2-5
ATSRDIRAEETQY	TRBV15	TRBJ2-5
ASRIAGGLPEQY	TRBV27	TRBJ2-7
ASRPLMNTEAF	TRBV27	TRBJ1-1
ASSLGQGAVTEAF	TRBV7-9	TRBJ1-1
ASSSPRAGLNYGYT	TRBV27	TRBJ1-2
ASSGGLWDTEAF	TRBV25-1	TRBJ1-1
ASRIQGKAKNIQY	TRBV19	TRBJ2-4